This T cell receptor (beta chain) appears in the sequencing data of a study of blood T cell repertoires in COVID-19. The data were produced by immunoSEQ multiplex PCR, yet TCRdb's version contains in-frame clones alone and is incomplete. The data show 400,000 or so clones, with over 75% seen just once and about 1.9% held by the top ten. The CDR3 length is 15 residues. Germline CDR1 MNHEY, CDR2 SVGAGI. The junction had 9 bases not matched to a gene; V was cut back by 6 bases and J by 4 bases. J is TRBJ2-1 and V is TRBV6-5; TRBD1 agrees at 7 bases. The sequenced material came from PBMCs or T cells enriched from blood (not recorded which). The clonotype comes from a man between 40 and 49 years old in a cohort exposed to, infected with or recovered from COVID-19 (not recorded which). The CDR3 sequence is CASRSTGARYNEQFF. CDR3 DNA: TGTGCCAGCAGATCCACAGGGGCCCGATACAATGAGCAGTTCTTC.